The rows below give T cell receptor beta chains drawn from one sample of a study of early T cells in non-severe SARS-CoV-2 infection. MiXCR, applied by TCRdb to the 5' RACE reads, yields one record per CDR3 protein. The table lists some 63,000 distinct CDR3 sequences, roughly 13% of them singletons, with approximately 4.8% in the top ten. The sample comprised whole blood. These TCRs come from an adult who was a healthcare worker with PCR-confirmed SARS-CoV-2 infection or an uninfected control (not recorded which). The CDR3 runs from the conserved cysteine through the conserved F or W. D genes are given only for firm matches. Expanded clones get a size class; other rows say once, few or many, or leave the size out.

d_gene: TRBD2
v_gene: TRBV29-1
abundance: many
j_gene: TRBJ2-7
CDR3aa: CSARSGGVLGREQYF
CDR3nt: TGCAGCGCCCGGAGCGGGGGCGTTTTAGGGAGGGAGCAGTACTTC

d_gene: TRBD2
v_gene: TRBV10-2
abundance: many
j_gene: TRBJ2-1
CDR3aa: CASMDPLRGGTREQFF
CDR3nt: TGCGCCAGCATGGACCCTCTGCGGGGGGGTACGCGTGAGCAGTTCTTC

d_gene: TRBD1
v_gene: TRBV27
abundance: .
j_gene: TRBJ2-7
CDR3aa: CASSPGTGLRHYEQYF
CDR3nt: TGTGCCAGCAGTCCCGGGACAGGGCTCCGACACTACGAGCAGTACTTC

d_gene: .
v_gene: TRBV10-3
abundance: .
j_gene: TRBJ1-4
CDR3aa: CAISEPDRGGEKLFF
CDR3nt: TGTGCCATCAGTGAGCCGGACAGAGGAGGGGAAAAACTGTTTTTT

d_gene: TRBD2
v_gene: TRBV20-1
abundance: many
j_gene: TRBJ2-1
CDR3aa: CSASPGSGYSYNEQFF
CDR3nt: TGCAGTGCTTCGCCGGGTAGCGGGTACTCCTACAATGAGCAGTTCTTC

d_gene: .
v_gene: TRBV20-1
abundance: .
j_gene: TRBJ1-5
CDR3aa: CSARPPGVGLNQPQHF
CDR3nt: TGCAGTGCTAGGCCCCCCGGGGTGGGATTAAATCAGCCCCAGCATTTT

d_gene: .
v_gene: TRBV4-3
abundance: .
j_gene: TRBJ2-2
CDR3aa: CASSQDRVREELFF
CDR3nt: TGCGCCAGCAGCCAAGATAGGGTCCGGGAGGAGCTGTTTTTT

d_gene: .
v_gene: TRBV7-3
abundance: many
j_gene: TRBJ2-3
CDR3aa: CASSSRTGTDTQYF
CDR3nt: TGTGCCAGCAGCTCCAGGACAGGCACAGATACGCAGTATTTT

d_gene: .
v_gene: TRBV20-1
abundance: few
j_gene: TRBJ2-5
CDR3aa: CSARDLRGETQYF
CDR3nt: TGCAGTGCTAGAGATCTGCGGGGAGAGACCCAGTACTTC

d_gene: TRBD2
v_gene: TRBV5-6
abundance: many
j_gene: TRBJ2-1
CDR3aa: CASSTLASNEQFF
CDR3nt: TGTGCCAGCAGCACACTAGCGTCCAATGAGCAGTTCTTC

d_gene: TRBD2
v_gene: TRBV6-4
abundance: many
j_gene: TRBJ2-1
CDR3aa: CASTVVAGGNREQFF
CDR3nt: TGTGCCAGCACCGTCGTAGCGGGGGGGAACCGAGAGCAGTTCTTC

d_gene: TRBD2
v_gene: TRBV10-2
abundance: many
j_gene: TRBJ2-2
CDR3aa: CASSPNFSGGPNTGELFF
CDR3nt: TGCGCCAGCAGTCCCAACTTTAGCGGGGGTCCGAACACCGGGGAGCTGTTTTTT

d_gene: TRBD1
v_gene: TRBV5-1
abundance: few
j_gene: TRBJ2-5
CDR3aa: CASSSGQGQETQYF
CDR3nt: TGCGCCAGCAGCTCGGGACAGGGCCAAGAGACCCAGTACTTC

d_gene: .
v_gene: TRBV29-1
abundance: many
j_gene: TRBJ2-5
CDR3aa: CSVDPSRETQYF
CDR3nt: TGCAGCGTTGACCCTAGCCGAGAGACCCAGTACTTC

d_gene: .
v_gene: TRBV10-3
abundance: many
j_gene: TRBJ2-2
CDR3aa: CAINGPNPGELFF
CDR3nt: TGTGCCATCAATGGACCTAACCCCGGGGAGCTGTTTTTT

d_gene: .
v_gene: TRBV9
abundance: many
j_gene: TRBJ2-7
CDR3aa: CASSVNDRPAYEQYF
CDR3nt: TGTGCCAGCAGCGTGAATGACAGGCCAGCTTACGAGCAGTACTTC

d_gene: .
v_gene: TRBV3-1
abundance: few
j_gene: TRBJ2-1
CDR3aa: CASSRDGVFF
CDR3nt: TGTGCCAGCAGCAGGGACGGAGTCTTCTTC

d_gene: .
v_gene: TRBV19
abundance: .
j_gene: TRBJ2-5
CDR3aa: CASSHLSSQETQYF
CDR3nt: TGTGCCAGTAGTCATCTAAGCAGTCAAGAGACCCAGTACTTC